The text below deals with one TCR beta chain. Its ends do not fully match the called genes, so a read error is possible. This CDR3 has 16 amino acids. The germline CDR1 and CDR2 sequences are ENHRY and SYGVKD. This sample was taken from a study of tumor-infiltrating lymphocytes in primary liver carcinoma. Each 20-30 mg portion of unsorted bulk tissue served as the source for co-extraction of RNA and DNA. The researchers produced TCR beta cDNA from about 510 ng total RNA with a constant-region primer. Amplification in three nested multiplex PCR rounds with slightly modified ARM-PCR gave rise to TCR beta libraries. Investigators reported that the first two PCR rounds, at roughly 11 cycles each, used TRBV1-TRBV30 forward primers with a C-beta reverse primer. Each CDR3 protein is one row after TCRdb ran MiXCR on the multiplex PCR reads. There are some 46,000 distinct CDR3 sequences in the sample; more than 60% occur only once, and over 30% lies in the top ten.

The chain is built from TRBV10-3 and TRBJ2-3, with TRBD2 identical over 11 bases. This clonotype was sampled from a woman between 25 and 40 years old with primary liver carcinoma and hepatitis B virus infection. The sample taken for sequencing was tumor-adjacent normal liver tissue. CDR3 bases: TGCGCCATCGGTGACCCGGGACTAGCGGTCGCAGATACGCAGTATTTT. Its translation is CAIGDPGLAVADTQYF.